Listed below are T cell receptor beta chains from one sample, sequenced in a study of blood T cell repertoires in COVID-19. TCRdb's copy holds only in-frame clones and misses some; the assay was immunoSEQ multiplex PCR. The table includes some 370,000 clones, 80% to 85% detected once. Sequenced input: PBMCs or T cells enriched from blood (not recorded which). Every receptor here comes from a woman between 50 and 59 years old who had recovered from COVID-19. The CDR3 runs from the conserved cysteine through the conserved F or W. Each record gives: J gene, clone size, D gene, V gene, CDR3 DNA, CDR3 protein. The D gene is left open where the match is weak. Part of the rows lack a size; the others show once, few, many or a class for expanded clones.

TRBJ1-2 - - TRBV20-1 TGCAGTGCTAGTCTGGGACACGCTAACTATGGCTACACCTTC CSASLGHANYGYTF
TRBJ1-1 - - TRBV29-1 TGCAGCGTTGCATTTGGGGCCGTTGAAGCTTTCTTT CSVAFGAVEAFF
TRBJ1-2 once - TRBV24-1 TGTGCCACCAGTGACCCTCGGGGGTGGGGTGGCTACACCTTC CATSDPRGWGGYTF
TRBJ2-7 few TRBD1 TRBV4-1 TGCGCCAGCAGCGCCCGGGACAGGGGCTACGAGCAGTACTTC CASSARDRGYEQYF
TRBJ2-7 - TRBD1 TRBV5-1 TGCGCCAGCAGCTCTGGGACAGGGGAAACCTACGAGCAGTACTTC CASSSGTGETYEQYF
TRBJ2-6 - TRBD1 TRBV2 TGTGCCGGCAAGGACAGGGGAACTGGGGCCAACGTCCTGACTTTC CAGKDRGTGANVLTF
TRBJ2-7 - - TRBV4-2 TGTGCCAGCAGCCAGGCCATTTACGGAGCCTACGAGCAGTACTTC CASSQAIYGAYEQYF
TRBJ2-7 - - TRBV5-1 TGCGCCAGCAGACTAGAGTACGAGCAGTACTTC CASRLEYEQYF
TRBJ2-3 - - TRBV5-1 TGCGCCAGCAGCTTAAGGGGGGGATACACAGATACGCAGTATTTT CASSLRGGYTDTQYF
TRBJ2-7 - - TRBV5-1 TGCGCCAGCAGCCCAGCCGTGGGGGGTTCGGGTGAGCAGTACTTC CASSPAVGGSGEQYF
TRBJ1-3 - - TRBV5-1 TGCGCCAGCAGCTTGGCCGCCTCGGCGGCTGGAAACACCATATATTTT CASSLAASAAGNTIYF
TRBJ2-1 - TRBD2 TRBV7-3 TGTGCCAGCAGCTTGACTAGCGGGATAGAGCAGTTCTTC CASSLTSGIEQFF
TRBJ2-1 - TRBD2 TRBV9 TGTGCCAGCAGCGTAGGTAGCGGGAGTGGGTATGAGCAGTTCTTC CASSVGSGSGYEQFF
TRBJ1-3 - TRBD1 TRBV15 TGTGCCACCAGCAGAACAGGGGCTGGAAACACCATATATTTT CATSRTGAGNTIYF
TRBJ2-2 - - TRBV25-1 TGTGCCAGCAGTGAACGAGACACCGGGGAGCTGTTTTTT CASSERDTGELFF
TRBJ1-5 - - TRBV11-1 TGTGCCAGCAGCCGGGGCAGGGGCGGCAATCAGCCCCAGCATTTT CASSRGRGGNQPQHF
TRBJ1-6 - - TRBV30 TGTGCCTGGAGTGTACTGCTTCTCAGGACCTATAATTCACCCCTCCACTTT CAWSVLLLRTYNSPLHF